These T cell receptor beta chains were read from a single sample in a study of T cell changes during pregnancy in multiple sclerosis. Only in-frame clones appear in the TCRdb table, and some are missing; sequencing was by immunoSEQ multiplex PCR. The sample records roughly 69,000 clones, approximately 90% being singletons. Source: peripheral blood, taken in the second trimester of pregnancy. The receptors derive from a female donor with multiple sclerosis, enrolled in a pregnancy study. CDR3s include the opening cysteine and the closing phenylalanine or tryptophan. A D gene is named only where the DNA matches it firmly. The size of a clone is reported for some rows only, either as once, few or many, or as a class for expanded clones.

D	V	J	size	DNA	CDR3
TRBD2	TRBV19	TRBJ2-3	.	TGTGCCAGTATGGGCGGGAGCGGGACAGATACGCAGTATTTT	CASMGGSGTDTQYF
.	TRBV7-2	TRBJ1-2	.	TGTGCCAGCAGCACAATTCAGACAGGAAGGTCTAGTGGCTACACCTTC	CASSTIQTGRSSGYTF
.	TRBV7-8	TRBJ2-2	.	TGTGCCAGCAGCTTAGGCGTCGTGTCTATTAACACCGGGGAGCTGTTTTTT	CASSLGVVSINTGELFF
.	TRBV29-1	TRBJ1-5	.	TGCAGCGTTCAGGCAGCGGACCAGCCCCAGCATTTT	CSVQAADQPQHF
.	TRBV30	TRBJ2-7	.	TGTGCCTGGAGTACCGGGGGTGAGCAGTACTTC	CAWSTGGEQYF
TRBD2	TRBV10-3	TRBJ2-5	once	TGTGCCATCAGTGAGACACTAGCGGGGGGTTTGGAGACCCAGTACTTC	CAISETLAGGLETQYF
.	TRBV19	TRBJ2-3	.	TGTGCCAGTCGGGGGGCGTCCGATACGCAGTATTTT	CASRGASDTQYF
TRBD1	TRBV5-1	TRBJ1-1	.	TGCGCCAGCAGCTTGCAGGGGGCGATTACTGAAGCTTTCTTT	CASSLQGAITEAFF
.	TRBV7-2	TRBJ1-2	.	TGTGCCAGCAGCTCAGGGGAGGGATACTATGGCTACACCTTC	CASSSGEGYYGYTF
.	TRBV5-8	TRBJ1-5	.	TGTGCCAGCAGCCTCCCCCCGGGAGCGAGCCGGAATCAGCCCCAGCATTTT	CASSLPPGASRNQPQHF
.	TRBV5-1	TRBJ1-2	once	TGCGCCAGCAGCTTGTTGGGGGGAAGGGGCTACACCTTC	CASSLLGGRGYTF
.	TRBV7-9	TRBJ2-2	.	TGTGCCAGCACCAAGAGAGGGACCGGGGGACGCGGGGAGCTGTTTTTT	CASTKRGTGGRGELFF
TRBD2	TRBV6-1	TRBJ2-7	.	TGTGCCAGCAGCTCTGGACTAGCGGGAGCCTACGAGCAGTACTTC	CASSSGLAGAYEQYF
.	TRBV6-1	TRBJ2-7	.	TGTGCCAGCAGTGAAGCGGACAGAACGGGTGAGCAGTACTTC	CASSEADRTGEQYF
TRBD2	TRBV30	TRBJ2-3	.	TGTGCCTGGAGTGTACTAGCGGGCACAGATACGCAGTATTTT	CAWSVLAGTDTQYF